The rows below give T cell receptor beta chains drawn from one sample of a study of regulatory T cells in long-lasting Graves disease. Using its own MiXCR run on the multiplex PCR reads, TCRdb lists one record per CDR3 protein. The data hold approximately 380,000 distinct CDR3 sequences, with 20% to 25% observed a single time. This sample comprised peripheral blood mononuclear cells (PBMCs), obtained when the disease was refractory, from a patient treated with antithyroid drugs. These receptors were taken from a female donor with Graves disease. Each CDR3 is given with its conserved first and last residue. Fields, in order: V gene, J gene, clone size, D gene, CDR3 DNA, CDR3 protein. D genes are given only for firm matches. Rows may omit the clone size; those that give it use once, few, many or a size class.

V gene: TRBV12-3/TRBV12-4
J gene: TRBJ1-4
clone size: many
D gene: .
CDR3 DNA: TGTGCCAGCAGTTTGCGACATGAGAATGAAAAACTGTTTTTT
CDR3 protein: CASSLRHENEKLFF

V gene: TRBV3-1
J gene: TRBJ2-5
clone size: many
D gene: .
CDR3 DNA: TGTGCCAGCAGCCAAGTTGCTTCAGAGACCCAGTACTTC
CDR3 protein: CASSQVASETQYF

V gene: TRBV5-1
J gene: TRBJ1-3
clone size: few
D gene: .
CDR3 DNA: TGCGCCAGCAGCCCCGGGCCGGACACTGGAAACACCATATATTTT
CDR3 protein: CASSPGPDTGNTIYF

V gene: TRBV28
J gene: TRBJ1-1
clone size: many
D gene: TRBD1
CDR3 DNA: TGTGCCAGCAGCACGGGACAGACCATGAACACTGAAGCTTTCTTT
CDR3 protein: CASSTGQTMNTEAFF

V gene: TRBV7-9
J gene: TRBJ2-7
clone size: few
D gene: .
CDR3 DNA: TGTGCCAGCAGTCTTAATTCTCTTTCCGAGCAGTACTTC
CDR3 protein: CASSLNSLSEQYF

V gene: TRBV11-2
J gene: TRBJ2-5
clone size: many
D gene: .
CDR3 DNA: TGTGCCAGCAGCCCCGGGGGACACCCGACTCAAGAGACCCAGTACTTC
CDR3 protein: CASSPGGHPTQETQYF

V gene: TRBV11-2
J gene: TRBJ1-6
clone size: few
D gene: .
CDR3 DNA: TGTGCCAGCAGCTCTCTCAGGCGGTCGGTAGTACCCCTCCACTTT
CDR3 protein: CASSSLRRSVVPLHF

V gene: TRBV6-2/TRBV6-3
J gene: TRBJ2-7
clone size: .
D gene: TRBD1
CDR3 DNA: TGTGCCAGCAGATCTGGACAGGGACGCTACGAGCAGTACTTC
CDR3 protein: CASRSGQGRYEQYF

V gene: TRBV28
J gene: TRBJ1-2
clone size: .
D gene: .
CDR3 DNA: TGTGCCAGCGGTTTATATAACCTGGGCAGGGCGGGGGGCTACACCTTC
CDR3 protein: CASGLYNLGRAGGYTF

V gene: TRBV11-2
J gene: TRBJ2-7
clone size: many
D gene: TRBD2
CDR3 DNA: TGTGCCAGCAGCCCTCCGACTAGCGGGGTTGAGCAGTACTTC
CDR3 protein: CASSPPTSGVEQYF

V gene: TRBV19
J gene: TRBJ2-7
clone size: .
D gene: TRBD1
CDR3 DNA: TGTGCCAGTAGTATGACAGGGGACCCTACCTACGAGCAGTACTTC
CDR3 protein: CASSMTGDPTYEQYF

V gene: TRBV27
J gene: TRBJ2-3
clone size: few
D gene: .
CDR3 DNA: TGTGCCAGCAGTTTATCTATAGGGCGTGATACGCAGTATTTT
CDR3 protein: CASSLSIGRDTQYF

V gene: TRBV28
J gene: TRBJ2-7
clone size: many
D gene: .
CDR3 DNA: TGTGCCAGCAGTTTGGGGGCGAGCTCCTACGAGCAGTACTTC
CDR3 protein: CASSLGASSYEQYF

V gene: TRBV4-3
J gene: TRBJ1-1
clone size: .
D gene: .
CDR3 DNA: TGCGCCAGCAGCCAAGATATCACTGGCACTGAAGCTTTCTTT
CDR3 protein: CASSQDITGTEAFF

V gene: TRBV7-2
J gene: TRBJ2-7
clone size: many
D gene: TRBD2
CDR3 DNA: TGTGCCAGCAGCTTTACTAGCGGGAGTTACGAGCAGTACTTC
CDR3 protein: CASSFTSGSYEQYF

V gene: TRBV20-1
J gene: TRBJ2-3
clone size: .
D gene: .
CDR3 DNA: TGCAGTGCTAGAGTCACCCACACAGATACGCAGTATTTT
CDR3 protein: CSARVTHTDTQYF

V gene: TRBV28
J gene: TRBJ2-5
clone size: many
D gene: TRBD2
CDR3 DNA: TGTGCCAGCAACCCCGGAGGAGGTCTAGCGGGAGTAAAGGGGGAAGAGACCCAGTACTTC
CDR3 protein: CASNPGGGLAGVKGEETQYF

V gene: TRBV5-5
J gene: TRBJ1-1
clone size: many
D gene: .
CDR3 DNA: TGTGCCAGCAGTATGCTAAAGGGGAACACTGAAGCTTTCTTT
CDR3 protein: CASSMLKGNTEAFF

V gene: TRBV6-1
J gene: TRBJ2-7
clone size: many
D gene: .
CDR3 DNA: TGTGCCAGTAGTGAAGCTTTAGGGGACTCCTACGAGCAGTACTTC
CDR3 protein: CASSEALGDSYEQYF

V gene: TRBV27
J gene: TRBJ2-7
clone size: few
D gene: .
CDR3 DNA: TGTGCCAGCAGTACCGAGGGACTGCCCTACGAGCAGTACTTC
CDR3 protein: CASSTEGLPYEQYF

V gene: TRBV20-1
J gene: TRBJ2-7
clone size: .
D gene: TRBD1
CDR3 DNA: TGCAGTGCTAGTGAAACCGGGACAGGGGTCTACGAGCAGTACTTC
CDR3 protein: CSASETGTGVYEQYF

V gene: TRBV5-1
J gene: TRBJ2-1
clone size: .
D gene: .
CDR3 DNA: TGCGCCAGCAGCTTGGGGCTGGGGGGCTCCTACAATGAGCAGTTCTTC
CDR3 protein: CASSLGLGGSYNEQFF

V gene: TRBV5-6
J gene: TRBJ1-1
clone size: .
D gene: .
CDR3 DNA: TGTGCCAGCAGCTGGGGGATAGCCAACACTGAAGCTTTCTTT
CDR3 protein: CASSWGIANTEAFF

V gene: TRBV18
J gene: TRBJ1-4
clone size: many
D gene: .
CDR3 DNA: TGTGCCAGCTCACCGGGTCTGGACAATGAAAAACTGTTTTTT
CDR3 protein: CASSPGLDNEKLFF

V gene: TRBV30
J gene: TRBJ2-2
clone size: once
D gene: .
CDR3 DNA: TGTGCCACGCGCGCCCCGGGTGGTTCCGGGGAGCTGTTTTTT
CDR3 protein: CATRAPGGSGELFF

V gene: TRBV28
J gene: TRBJ1-5
clone size: many
D gene: .
CDR3 DNA: TGTGCCAGCACCCCCGGGTGGGGGATTCAGCCCCAGCATTTT
CDR3 protein: CASTPGWGIQPQHF

V gene: TRBV24-1
J gene: TRBJ2-5
clone size: few
D gene: TRBD2
CDR3 DNA: TGTGCCACCAGTGCCGGCCGATCTAGCGGACAAGAGACCCAGTACTTC
CDR3 protein: CATSAGRSSGQETQYF

V gene: TRBV28
J gene: TRBJ2-1
clone size: .
D gene: .
CDR3 DNA: TGTGCCAGCAGTTTAGGCGCCAACTGGGGGACGGGAGAGGGTTATCAGTTCTTC
CDR3 protein: CASSLGANWGTGEGYQFF

V gene: TRBV6-1
J gene: TRBJ1-1
clone size: .
D gene: TRBD1
CDR3 DNA: TGTGCCAGCAGAGCAGGGGGCTCTAACACTGAAGCTTTCTTT
CDR3 protein: CASRAGGSNTEAFF

V gene: TRBV6-1
J gene: TRBJ2-2
clone size: .
D gene: .
CDR3 DNA: TGTGCCAGCGGGAAGCTGTTTTTT
CDR3 protein: CASGKLFF

V gene: TRBV5-1
J gene: TRBJ2-2
clone size: few
D gene: .
CDR3 DNA: TGCGCCAGCAGCTTGACAGTCTCCGGGGAGCTGTTTTTT
CDR3 protein: CASSLTVSGELFF

V gene: TRBV30
J gene: TRBJ2-2
clone size: few
D gene: .
CDR3 DNA: TGTGCCTGGGGGTCCTCGTGGTCCGGGGAGCTGTTTTTT
CDR3 protein: CAWGSSWSGELFF

V gene: TRBV20-1
J gene: TRBJ2-7
clone size: .
D gene: .
CDR3 DNA: TGCAGTGCTGGCTCGAGGAGGGGTCGGACCTACGAGCAGTACTTC
CDR3 protein: CSAGSRRGRTYEQYF

V gene: TRBV7-9
J gene: TRBJ1-6
clone size: many
D gene: .
CDR3 DNA: TGTGCCAGCAGCTTGATACAGGGCGGTTCACCCCTCCACTTT
CDR3 protein: CASSLIQGGSPLHF

V gene: TRBV7-2
J gene: TRBJ2-7
clone size: many
D gene: TRBD1
CDR3 DNA: TGTGCCAGCAGCTCCGCCGGGACAGTATCCTACGAGCAGTACTTC
CDR3 protein: CASSSAGTVSYEQYF

V gene: TRBV29-1
J gene: TRBJ2-5
clone size: few
D gene: .
CDR3 DNA: TGCAGCGTGGCCCTAGGGGGGGTAAGGGCGACCCAGTACTTC
CDR3 protein: CSVALGGVRATQYF

V gene: TRBV6-4
J gene: TRBJ1-5
clone size: .
D gene: TRBD1
CDR3 DNA: TGTGCCAGCAGTCCCCCGGGACAGGGACCTCAGCCCCAGCATTTT
CDR3 protein: CASSPPGQGPQPQHF

V gene: TRBV20-1
J gene: TRBJ2-1
clone size: .
D gene: .
CDR3 DNA: TGCAGTGCTGGAGACCACAGGGCAGGTGTTGACAATGAGCAGTTCTTC
CDR3 protein: CSAGDHRAGVDNEQFF

V gene: TRBV12-3/TRBV12-4
J gene: TRBJ2-5
clone size: many
D gene: TRBD1
CDR3 DNA: TGTGCCAGCAGTTTCGGACAGGGAGGTGGAGAGACCCAGTACTTC
CDR3 protein: CASSFGQGGGETQYF

V gene: TRBV7-8
J gene: TRBJ2-2
clone size: few
D gene: TRBD2
CDR3 DNA: TGTGCCAGCAGCGTCGGACTAGCGGTTATGAACACCGGGGAGCTGTTTTTT
CDR3 protein: CASSVGLAVMNTGELFF

V gene: TRBV27
J gene: TRBJ2-7
clone size: few
D gene: TRBD1
CDR3 DNA: TGTGCCAGCAGTGGGAAAACAGGACAGGGCTGGGAGCAGTACTTC
CDR3 protein: CASSGKTGQGWEQYF

V gene: TRBV7-9
J gene: TRBJ1-2
clone size: many
D gene: TRBD1
CDR3 DNA: TGTGCCAGCAGCTTCCCGGGACAGGGCTATGATGGCTACACCTTC
CDR3 protein: CASSFPGQGYDGYTF

V gene: TRBV12-3/TRBV12-4
J gene: TRBJ1-2
clone size: many
D gene: .
CDR3 DNA: TGTGCCAGCAGCACCAGTAGCTATGGCTACACCTTC
CDR3 protein: CASSTSSYGYTF

V gene: TRBV5-1
J gene: TRBJ2-7
clone size: few
D gene: TRBD1
CDR3 DNA: TGCGCCAGCAGCCCGGGGGACAGGGTCTACGAGCAGTACTTC
CDR3 protein: CASSPGDRVYEQYF

V gene: TRBV12-3/TRBV12-4
J gene: TRBJ1-6
clone size: .
D gene: TRBD1
CDR3 DNA: TGTGCCAGCAGTTTAGGGTCAGGGGGCTCCTATAATTCACCCCTCCACTTT
CDR3 protein: CASSLGSGGSYNSPLHF

V gene: TRBV28
J gene: TRBJ1-1
clone size: many
D gene: .
CDR3 DNA: TGTGCCAGCAGTTTGCCTCAGGGGCGCCTGGGCACTGAAGCTTTCTTT
CDR3 protein: CASSLPQGRLGTEAFF

V gene: TRBV7-9
J gene: TRBJ2-2
clone size: once
D gene: .
CDR3 DNA: TGTGCCAGCAGCTACCTTACTGGCCGTGAGGAGCTGTTTTTT
CDR3 protein: CASSYLTGREELFF